Listed below are T cell receptor beta chains from one sample, sequenced in a study of technical replicates of blood from several donors. Some clones are missing from TCRdb's copy, which holds only in-frame ones; the method was immunoSEQ multiplex PCR. The data contain about 83,000 clones, roughly nine tenths of them seen just once; the ten biggest clones take up around 0.27%. The source material was T cells isolated from PBMCs. The receptors originated from a human donor in good health. Both conserved end residues are part of each CDR3. D genes are given only for firm matches. Some rows mark clone size as missing; the rest say once, few, many or name a class of expanded clone.

>TRBJ1-6|NA|TRBV7-9|NA
TGTGCCAGCAGCTTACGACAAGATTCACCCCTCCACTTT
CASSLRQDSPLHF
>TRBJ1-6|TRBD1|TRBV19|NA
TGTGCCAGTAGTATAAAGACAGGGGAGACTTCACCCCTCCACTTT
CASSIKTGETSPLHF
>TRBJ1-5|NA|TRBV7-8|NA
TGTGCCAGCAGCTACGGCTTAGGGGCAGGGAATCAGCCCCAGCATTTT
CASSYGLGAGNQPQHF
>TRBJ2-7|NA|TRBV2|NA
TGTGCCAGCAGTGACCCAGGGGTCGGGCAGTACTTC
CASSDPGVGQYF
>TRBJ2-7|NA|TRBV19|NA
TGTGCCAGTAATCAGGGGGGCTCCTACGAGCAGTACTTC
CASNQGGSYEQYF
>TRBJ1-2|NA|TRBV6-5|NA
TGTGCCAGCAGTCCTATCGGGATGAACTATGGCTACACCTTC
CASSPIGMNYGYTF
>TRBJ1-6|NA|TRBV30|NA
TGTGCCTGCTCCCGGCCCCGGGAGCATTCACCCCTCCACTTT
CACSRPREHSPLHF
>TRBJ2-2|TRBD1|TRBV29-1|NA
TGCAGCGTTGGGGACGACCGGGACAGTTTTTACGCGAACACCGGGGAGCTGTTTTTT
CSVGDDRDSFYANTGELFF
>TRBJ1-2|TRBD1|TRBV2|NA
TGTGCCAGCAGAAGAGGGGGCAAGGATGGCTACACCTTC
CASRRGGKDGYTF
>TRBJ1-3|NA|TRBV4-2|NA
TGTGCCAGCAGCCAAGTAGCCATCGGTCTTGCCACCATATATTTT
CASSQVAIGLATIYF
>TRBJ1-3|NA|TRBV19|NA
TGTGCCAGTAGTATCTGGGGCGTAAACACCATATATTTT
CASSIWGVNTIYF
>TRBJ2-5|TRBD1|TRBV29-1|NA
TGCAGCTTTTTCAGGGGGTCAGAGACCCAGTACTTC
CSFFRGSETQYF
>TRBJ2-6|NA|TRBV5-6|NA
TGTGCCAGCAGCTTGGGAATCGCAGGAGGAAAGTCTGGGGCCAACGTCCTGACTTTC
CASSLGIAGGKSGANVLTF
>TRBJ1-2|TRBD1|TRBV5-4|NA
TGTGCCAGCAGCTTGCAGGGGGCGCAGGGCTACACCTTC
CASSLQGAQGYTF
>TRBJ2-1|TRBD2|TRBV9|NA
TGTGCCAGCAGCGGACTAGCGGGGGGGTCTAAACGCTCCTACAATGAGCAGTTCTTC
CASSGLAGGSKRSYNEQFF
>TRBJ1-1|NA|TRBV9|few
TGTGCCAGCAGCGTAAGAGAATTGAACACTGAAGCTTTCTTT
CASSVRELNTEAFF
>TRBJ2-1|NA|TRBV12-2|NA
TGTGCAAGTCGCTGCCTTAGCGGGGGGGCCAATGAGCAGTTCTTC
CASRCLSGGANEQFF
>TRBJ2-3|NA|TRBV11-3|NA
TGTGCCAGCAGCTCTCAAGCGTTTAGAGATACGCAGTATTTT
CASSSQAFRDTQYF
>TRBJ1-1|NA|TRBV11-2|NA
TGTGCCAGCAGCTGGGGAGTCATGAACACTGAAGCTTTCTTT
CASSWGVMNTEAFF
>TRBJ2-5|NA|TRBV5-1|NA
TGCGCCAGCAGATACCAGGGGTATGCTCGGGAGACCCAGTACTTC
CASRYQGYARETQYF
>TRBJ1-1|NA|TRBV27|NA
TGTGCCAGCAGTTTCTCGGCAGGGAACACTGAAGCTTTCTTT
CASSFSAGNTEAFF
>TRBJ1-1|NA|TRBV11-3|NA
TGTGCCAGCAGCTTAGCTTTAGAGGAACCTGACCTGAACACTGAAGCTTTCTTT
CASSLALEEPDLNTEAFF
>TRBJ2-3|TRBD1|TRBV6-5|NA
TGTGCCAGCAGTTACGGGTCAGGGGGCGCAGATACGCAGTATTTT
CASSYGSGGADTQYF
>TRBJ1-3|NA|TRBV6-5|NA
TGTGCCAGCAGACTAACAGGGTCCGGAAACACCATATATTTT
CASRLTGSGNTIYF
>TRBJ2-1|TRBD2|TRBV4-2|NA
TGTGCCAGCAGCCAAACGACTAGCGGGAGTATAAATGAGCAGTTCTTC
CASSQTTSGSINEQFF
>TRBJ1-5|TRBD1|TRBV28|once
TGTGCCAGCAGTGAGGGACAGGGAAGCAATCAGCCCCAGCATTTT
CASSEGQGSNQPQHF
>TRBJ2-7|TRBD2|TRBV9|medium-sized
TGTGCCAGCAGCGTAGCTGGCGGGGGGGGCTACGAGCAGTACTTC
CASSVAGGGGYEQYF
>TRBJ2-1|NA|TRBV6-6|NA
TGTGCCAGCAGTTTCGACAGTACCTACAATGAGCAGTTCTTC
CASSFDSTYNEQFF
>TRBJ1-2|NA|TRBV19|few
TGTGCCAGTAGTCCGCAGGGTGGTGGGTATGGCTACACCTTC
CASSPQGGGYGYTF
>TRBJ2-7|TRBD1|TRBV6-1|NA
TGTGCCAGCGGCCCACAGGGGGCGGGCGAGCAGTACTTC
CASGPQGAGEQYF
>TRBJ1-4|NA|TRBV28|NA
TGTGCCAGCAGTTTATTTCGGGAAAAACTGTTTTTT
CASSLFREKLFF
>TRBJ2-5|NA|TRBV5-1|NA
TGCGCCAGCAGCTTAGGCGGGAACCAAGAGACCCAGTACTTC
CASSLGGNQETQYF
>TRBJ1-5|NA|TRBV28|NA
TGTGCCAGCAGTCGACGGACAGTCAGCAATCAGCCCCAGCATTTT
CASSRRTVSNQPQHF
>TRBJ1-1|NA|TRBV4-1|NA
TGCGCCAGCAGCCTGAGTGTAGGGGGTGGGACTGAAGCTTTCTTT
CASSLSVGGGTEAFF
>TRBJ1-1|NA|TRBV5-6|NA
TGTGCCAGCAGCTTAAGGGGGAACACTGAAGCTTTCTTT
CASSLRGNTEAFF
>TRBJ2-1|NA|TRBV6-5|NA
TGTGCCAGCAGTCCCCAGGGGGGTTCCTACAATGAGCAGTTCTTC
CASSPQGGSYNEQFF
>TRBJ2-7|NA|TRBV9|NA
TGTGCCAGCAGCGTAGGAGGTTCCACCTACGAGCAGTACTTC
CASSVGGSTYEQYF
>TRBJ2-3|NA|TRBV25-1|NA
TGTGCCAGCAAAAGGGAGAGGAGCACAGATACGCAGTATTTT
CASKRERSTDTQYF
>TRBJ1-2|NA|TRBV9|NA
TGTGCCAGCAGCGACGGGGGGGGAGTGGGCTACACCTTC
CASSDGGGVGYTF
>TRBJ1-3|NA|TRBV5-1|NA
TGCGCCAGCAGCATGGACCCTACCTCTGGAAACACCATATATTTT
CASSMDPTSGNTIYF
>TRBJ2-3|NA|TRBV18|NA
TGTGCCAGTTTGCGGGGCGCTGGGGCAGGATGGACAGATACGCAGTATTTT
CASLRGAGAGWTDTQYF
>TRBJ2-1|NA|TRBV4-1|NA
TGCGCCAGCAGCCGTACACAGGGTATCCATGAGCAGTTCTTC
CASSRTQGIHEQFF
>TRBJ2-3|NA|TRBV11-3|NA
TGTGCCAGCAGCTTAGGCTCTCGGGGGAGGGATACGCAGTATTTT
CASSLGSRGRDTQYF
>TRBJ2-5|TRBD2|TRBV9|NA
TGTGCCAGCAGCGCCCCGCGGGGGGGTAGGGAAGTCTCAGAGACCCAGTACTTC
CASSAPRGGREVSETQYF
>TRBJ2-2|NA|TRBV28|NA
TGTGCCAGCAGTTATCCGACAGCCTCACTGAACACCGGGGAGCTGTTTTTT
CASSYPTASLNTGELFF
>TRBJ2-7|TRBD2|TRBV5-6|NA
TGTGCCAGCAGCTTGGGGCTAGCGGCCTCCTACGAGCAGTACTTC
CASSLGLAASYEQYF
>TRBJ1-5|NA|TRBV10-2|NA
TGCGCCAGCACTGAGCCCCCGACCCGACAGGTTAATCAGCCCCAGCATTTT
CASTEPPTRQVNQPQHF
>TRBJ2-5|NA|TRBV9|NA
TGTGCCAGCAGCGTAGAGCAGGGGGGACGAGAGACCCAGTACTTC
CASSVEQGGRETQYF